Below, 9 T cell receptor beta chains from the same sample are listed, as sequenced in a study of blood T cells in healthy people across ages (dated by TCRdb to about 2015). Library preparation was by 5' RACE. Sequencing took place on an Illumina HiSeq 2500. A second PCR of roughly 6 to 12 cycles was performed with a sample-barcoded 5' primer and a J-beta primer mix. TCRdb reprocessed the public reads (quality trimming at Q25 with fastp, clone calling with MiXCR) and kept in-frame beta chains. One record per CDR3 amino acid sequence lists the most common genes and DNA. A total of 800,000 or so distinct CDR3 sequences appear in this sample, around 25% of them only once. In total, the top ten clones hold around 3.6% of the sample. This sample also appeared in a second study, on T cells of mothers and their children.

The sample consisted of blood. These receptor sequences come from a boy aged 5-17 years in good health.

J is TRBJ2-7 and V is TRBV4-1; no clear D. The CDR3 sequence is 15 residues long. Deletions cut 4 bases from V and 3 bases from J, with 16 bases between. Germline V gene lookup returns CDR1 MGHRA and CDR2 YSYEKL. The CDR3 here is CASSLIVGSDYEQYF. The CDR3 DNA follows: TGCGCCAGCAGCCTGATCGTGGGGTCAGACTACGAGCAGTACTTC.

The rearrangement links TRBV20-1 to TRBJ1-6; 8 positions agree with TRBD1. The CDR3 totals 16 residues. Trimming at V came to 2 bases and at J to 9 bases, leaving 12 bases not matched to a gene. Looked up from germline, CDR1 is DFQATT and CDR2 is SNEGSKA (reference sequence). This CDR3 is CSARSRQGIRSSPLHF. CDR3 bases: TGCAGTGCTAGATCCCGACAGGGGATTAGGAGTTCACCCCTCCACTTT.

V gene TRBV20-1 combines with J gene TRBJ2-1; D tentatively reads TRBD1 or TRBD2 (6 bases each). Germline V gives CDR1 DFQATT, CDR2 SNEGSKA (reference sequence). The germline V and J ends were trimmed by 0 bases and 8 bases, with 8 bases remaining between them. There are 12 residues in the CDR3. CDR3: CSAREEGDEQFF. The CDR3 nucleotides are TGCAGTGCTAGAGAGGAGGGGGATGAGCAGTTCTTC.

This clonotype has only a few counts. The chain couples TRBV30 to TRBJ2-1; the D is unclear. The tail of the sequence fits TRBJ2-7 better, so the J call may be wrong. CDR1 is GTSNPN, CDR2 SVGIG, per germline (reference sequence). The CDR3 consists of 11 residues. The CDR3 region is CAWANNYEQYF. CDR3 sequence (DNA): TGTGCCTGGGCTAATAACTACGAGCAGTACTTC.

As concerns this clonotype: This may come from a read error, since a much larger clone is one base off. V gene TRBV2 combines with J gene TRBJ1-5; D uncertain. The CDR3 is made up of 14 amino acids. Germline V gene sequence: CDR1 SNHLY, CDR2 FYNNEI. Trimming pared 9 bases from V and 4 bases from J, leaving 16 bases between. Here the CDR3 reads CASTAQVVNQPQHF. Written as DNA, the CDR3 is TGTGCCAGTACGGCTCAGGTCGTTAATCAGCCCCAGCATTTT.

The rearrangement links TRBV29-1 to TRBJ2-5; D gene unclear. Germline V lookup: CDR1 SQVTM, CDR2 ANQGSEA. V was shortened by 4 bases and J by 0 bases, with 12 bases between the two germline ends. The CDR3 sequence is 14 residues long. CDR3 sequence: CSVGRLMYQETQYF. CDR3 DNA sequence: TGCAGCGTTGGGCGGTTAATGTACCAAGAGACCCAGTACTTC.

This clonotype was detected only a few times. V and J are TRBV25-1 and TRBJ2-7; D remains ambiguous. Trimming left V 3 bases short and J 10 bases short, with 7 bases between. Germline-derived CDR1 and CDR2 are MGHDK and SYGVNS. CDR3 length: 10 amino acids. CDR3 DNA sequence: TGTGCCAGCAGTGACGGGCATCAGTACTTC. Its translation: CASSDGHQYF.

This rearrangement joins TRBV10-3 to TRBJ2-5; 9 bases fit TRBD1. The J call is doubtful: the DNA matches TRBJ2-1 better. Germline-derived CDR1 and CDR2 are ENHRY and SYGVKD. This CDR3 region has 15 residues. The CDR3 region is CAISESGTGSDEQFF. The CDR3 DNA sequence: TGTGCCATCAGTGAGTCGGGGACAGGGTCGGATGAGCAGTTCTTC.

At least ten counts were recorded for this clonotype. The rearrangement joins TRBV24-1 to TRBJ1-5; no reliable D call. CDR3 length: 14 residues. Germline-derived CDR1 and CDR2 are KGHDR and SFDVKD. Trimming removed 0 bases at V and 4 bases at J, with 6 bases between. CDR3 residues: CATSDLTANQPQHF. The CDR3 DNA is TGTGCCACCAGTGATTTGACAGCTAATCAGCCCCAGCATTTT.